The rows below give T cell receptor beta chains drawn from one sample of a study of blood T cell repertoires in COVID-19. Sequencing used immunoSEQ multiplex PCR; TCRdb keeps in-frame clones, though not all of them. The data hold approximately 300,000 clones, with around 88% observed a single time. The sample comprised peripheral blood. The receptors were sampled from a woman between 50 and 59 years old with acute or convalescent COVID-19. Both conserved end residues are part of each CDR3. Fields, in order: CDR3 DNA, CDR3 protein, clone size, J gene, D gene, V gene. D genes are given only for firm matches. Size is stated for part of the rows, as once, few or many counts, or as a class when the clone is expanded.

DNA: TGCAGCGTTAGGGGACAGTTCGATGAGCAGTTCTTC
CDR3: CSVRGQFDEQFF
size: many
J: TRBJ2-1
D: TRBD1
V: TRBV29-1

DNA: TGCGCCAGCAGCTTGGGTAGTGCAGATACGCAGTATTTT
CDR3: CASSLGSADTQYF
size: -
J: TRBJ2-3
D: -
V: TRBV5-1

DNA: TGTGCCAGCAGCTCCTCTACCGGGGGGTTTAATTCACCCCTCCACTTT
CDR3: CASSSSTGGFNSPLHF
size: -
J: TRBJ1-6
D: -
V: TRBV7-2

DNA: TGTGCCAGCAGCCGCCGGACAGGGGGTGCGTCTGGGGCCAACGTCCTGACTTTC
CDR3: CASSRRTGGASGANVLTF
size: -
J: TRBJ2-6
D: TRBD1
V: TRBV5-8

DNA: TGTGCCAGCTCCAGGGCGGGGGGAGACACAGATACGCAGTATTTT
CDR3: CASSRAGGDTDTQYF
size: -
J: TRBJ2-3
D: TRBD2
V: TRBV5-5

DNA: TGTGCCAGCAGCCAGGCCGGGACAGTTAACACTGAAGCTTTCTTT
CDR3: CASSQAGTVNTEAFF
size: -
J: TRBJ1-1
D: TRBD1
V: TRBV6-6

DNA: TGTGCCAGTAGTAGGGTACAGAGCTCCTACAATGAGCAGTTCTTC
CDR3: CASSRVQSSYNEQFF
size: -
J: TRBJ2-1
D: -
V: TRBV19

DNA: TGTGCCAGCACCGCGAGGGCCCAGGGGGCATCTCAGCCCCAGCATTTT
CDR3: CASTARAQGASQPQHF
size: -
J: TRBJ1-5
D: TRBD1
V: TRBV7-2

DNA: TGTGCCAGCAGTTTACCAATGTGGGACATAGAGGAGACCCAGTACTTC
CDR3: CASSLPMWDIEETQYF
size: -
J: TRBJ2-5
D: -
V: TRBV28

DNA: TGCAGTGCTAGTCGAGGGGGAAGCTACGAGCAGTACTTC
CDR3: CSASRGGSYEQYF
size: -
J: TRBJ2-7
D: -
V: TRBV20-1

DNA: TGTGCCAGCAGTTCCACGGGACAGGGATACTATGGCTACACCTTC
CDR3: CASSSTGQGYYGYTF
size: -
J: TRBJ1-2
D: TRBD1
V: TRBV6-5

DNA: TGTGCCAGCGGGCGTAGCTCCTACGAGCAGTACTTC
CDR3: CASGRSSYEQYF
size: -
J: TRBJ2-7
D: -
V: TRBV28

DNA: TGTGCCAGCAGTTTAAGAGGAGGTGAGCAGTTCTTC
CDR3: CASSLRGGEQFF
size: -
J: TRBJ2-1
D: -
V: TRBV27

DNA: TGTGCCAGCTCGGGCGGCGGGGAGACCCAGTACTTC
CDR3: CASSGGGETQYF
size: few
J: TRBJ2-5
D: -
V: TRBV18

DNA: TGTGCCTGGAGTGTAGCGGGCCTGACCTACGAGCAGTACTTC
CDR3: CAWSVAGLTYEQYF
size: -
J: TRBJ2-7
D: -
V: TRBV30

DNA: TGTGCCAGCAGCTTAGAGTGGCTAGCGGGACCAACCGGGGAGCTGTTTTTT
CDR3: CASSLEWLAGPTGELFF
size: -
J: TRBJ2-2
D: TRBD2
V: TRBV11-2

DNA: TGCGCCAGCAGCTTGGCCTCAGATACGCAGTATTTT
CDR3: CASSLASDTQYF
size: -
J: TRBJ2-3
D: -
V: TRBV5-1

DNA: TGTGCCATCTCAGGGGCAGGAAACACCATATATTTT
CDR3: CAISGAGNTIYF
size: -
J: TRBJ1-3
D: -
V: TRBV10-3

DNA: TGTGCCAGCAGTGGCGGGTGGGACACTGAAGCTTTCTTT
CDR3: CASSGGWDTEAFF
size: -
J: TRBJ1-1
D: -
V: TRBV6-6

DNA: TGTGCCAGCAGGGATCCGGGACACCCGAGCTCCTACAATGAGCAGTTCTTC
CDR3: CASRDPGHPSSYNEQFF
size: many
J: TRBJ2-1
D: -
V: TRBV7-9

DNA: TGTGCCAGCAGTTTACTCGGGGAGGCTAGCGGATCCTACGAGCAGTACTTC
CDR3: CASSLLGEASGSYEQYF
size: -
J: TRBJ2-7
D: TRBD2
V: TRBV27

DNA: TGTGCCAGCAGCTACCGGGACTACCCCCCGTTCTTC
CDR3: CASSYRDYPPFF
size: -
J: TRBJ2-1
D: TRBD2
V: TRBV7-3

DNA: TGTGCCAGCAGTTTAGAGGGCAGGCCCCGCCACGAGCAGTACTTC
CDR3: CASSLEGRPRHEQYF
size: -
J: TRBJ2-7
D: -
V: TRBV27

DNA: TGTGCCAGTAGTATATCACAGGCGGATCAGCCCCAGCATTTT
CDR3: CASSISQADQPQHF
size: -
J: TRBJ1-5
D: -
V: TRBV19

DNA: TGTGCCAGCAGCCGAAGACTAGCGCCAGACAATGAGCAGTTCTTC
CDR3: CASSRRLAPDNEQFF
size: few
J: TRBJ2-1
D: TRBD2
V: TRBV3-1/TRBV3-2

DNA: TGTGCCAGCAGTTACCGGTTTAATTATGGCTACACCTTC
CDR3: CASSYRFNYGYTF
size: -
J: TRBJ1-2
D: -
V: TRBV6-5

DNA: TGCGCCAGCAGCCAAGATCTGTCTAGCGGGCTCTACGAGCAGTACTTC
CDR3: CASSQDLSSGLYEQYF
size: -
J: TRBJ2-7
D: TRBD2
V: TRBV4-3

DNA: TGCGCCAGCAGCTCCCACAAAACCACAGGAAACGAGCAGTACTTC
CDR3: CASSSHKTTGNEQYF
size: -
J: TRBJ2-7
D: -
V: TRBV5-1

DNA: TGTGCCAGCAGTTTTAACAGTAACTATGGCTACACCTTC
CDR3: CASSFNSNYGYTF
size: -
J: TRBJ1-2
D: -
V: TRBV12-3/TRBV12-4

DNA: TGTGCCAGCAGCCCGGTCGGGGGAGGGGAGACCCAGTACTTC
CDR3: CASSPVGGGETQYF
size: -
J: TRBJ2-5
D: TRBD2
V: TRBV4-2

DNA: TGCGCCAGCAGCTCCGGACAGGGAGCCCTCTCTGGAAACACCATATATTTT
CDR3: CASSSGQGALSGNTIYF
size: -
J: TRBJ1-3
D: TRBD1
V: TRBV5-1

DNA: TGTGCCAGCAGCGATCCCCAGGGGAACTATGGCTACACCTTC
CDR3: CASSDPQGNYGYTF
size: -
J: TRBJ1-2
D: -
V: TRBV5-6

DNA: TGTGCCAGCAGTTCCCTAGCGGGAGGGATATACAATGAGCAGTTCTTC
CDR3: CASSSLAGGIYNEQFF
size: -
J: TRBJ2-1
D: TRBD2
V: TRBV6-5

DNA: TGTGCCAGCAGCCAAGCAGGGGACTACGAGCAGTACTTC
CDR3: CASSQAGDYEQYF
size: -
J: TRBJ2-7
D: -
V: TRBV3-1/TRBV3-2

DNA: TGTGCCAGCAGCGGGGGACATCCGAGCTCCTACGAGCAGTACTTC
CDR3: CASSGGHPSSYEQYF
size: -
J: TRBJ2-7
D: -
V: TRBV7-2

DNA: TGTGCCAGCAGTTTAGGCGGCGGGTTCTCCTACAATGAGCAGTTCTTC
CDR3: CASSLGGGFSYNEQFF
size: -
J: TRBJ2-1
D: -
V: TRBV28

DNA: TGTGCCAGCAGCCGCGGGACAGGGACGCTTGGCTATGGCTACACCTTC
CDR3: CASSRGTGTLGYGYTF
size: -
J: TRBJ1-2
D: TRBD1
V: TRBV28

DNA: TGTGCCAGCAGCTTAGACAGGGTAATGTCCCACGAGCAGTACTTC
CDR3: CASSLDRVMSHEQYF
size: -
J: TRBJ2-7
D: -
V: TRBV7-2

DNA: TGTGCCAGCAGCCAGCGGGGGTGGTATTACACCTACGAGCAGTACTTC
CDR3: CASSQRGWYYTYEQYF
size: -
J: TRBJ2-7
D: TRBD2
V: TRBV3-1/TRBV3-2

DNA: TGTGCCAGCAGCGTACACCCTGAGAACAGGCCACACTACGGCTACACCTTC
CDR3: CASSVHPENRPHYGYTF
size: -
J: TRBJ1-2
D: -
V: TRBV9

DNA: TGTGCCAGCTCACCGACAGCCGATAATTCACCCCTCCACTTT
CDR3: CASSPTADNSPLHF
size: -
J: TRBJ1-6
D: -
V: TRBV6-6

DNA: TGTGCCAGCAGCCAAGATGATCCGGGACTAGCGGGAGGTGATACGCAGTATTTT
CDR3: CASSQDDPGLAGGDTQYF
size: -
J: TRBJ2-3
D: TRBD2
V: TRBV4-2

DNA: TGTGCCAGCAGCTTAGCAGGCCGGGGAGAAGCTTTCTTT
CDR3: CASSLAGRGEAFF
size: -
J: TRBJ1-1
D: -
V: TRBV7-8

DNA: TGCGCCAGCAGCTGGGTAGCGGACCTCTCCTACAATGAGCAGTTCTTC
CDR3: CASSWVADLSYNEQFF
size: -
J: TRBJ2-1
D: -
V: TRBV4-1

DNA: TGCGCCAGCAGCCAAAAGGGACAGCAGAACACTGAAGCTTTCTTT
CDR3: CASSQKGQQNTEAFF
size: -
J: TRBJ1-1
D: TRBD1
V: TRBV5-1

DNA: TGTGCCAGTAGTATGAGGACAGGCTCGGCGGGCTACACCTTC
CDR3: CASSMRTGSAGYTF
size: -
J: TRBJ1-2
D: TRBD1
V: TRBV19

DNA: TGTGCCAGCCGCACAGGGAATCAGCCCCAGCATTTT
CDR3: CASRTGNQPQHF
size: -
J: TRBJ1-5
D: -
V: TRBV27